The entry below describes one TCR beta chain. No antigen is known for it. The data originate from a study of cytomegalovirus exposure and HLA in healthy donors. Study outcomes and limitations: Reportedly, diagnosis of cytomegalovirus status by the classifier showed high specificity and sensitivity. Roughly even sequencing depth across donors was the assumption behind the presence/absence analyses.

With 60 Vbeta and 13 Jbeta primers, the PCR was carried out. Clones were read by immunoSEQ multiplex PCR, and TCRdb kept only the in-frame ones, dropping some. Of about 170,000 clones detected, approximately 79% appear once; the ten largest clones hold about 0.93%. Trimming cost V 1 base and J 7 bases; bases outside gene matches: 4. This CDR3 has 15 residues. Germline V gene lookup returns CDR1 SGHAT and CDR2 FQNNGV. This chain uses TRBV11-2 with TRBJ1-6, with 7 positions matching TRBD1. The receptor's source is a woman aged 45-59 years in good health and CMV-seropositive. The sample taken for sequencing was PBMCs. The CDR3 DNA follows: TGTGCCAGCAGCTTAGGGGCGGACAGGAATTCACCCCTCCACTTT. It encodes CASSLGADRNSPLHF. The entire variable domain, with the rest obtained from reference TRBV11-2 and TRBJ1-6, is as follows: EAGVAQSPRYKIIEKRQSVAFWCNPISGHATLYWYQQILGQGPKLLIQFQNNGVVDDSQLPKDRFSAERLKGVDSTLKIQPAKLEDSAVYLCASSLGADRNSPLHFGNGTRLTVT.